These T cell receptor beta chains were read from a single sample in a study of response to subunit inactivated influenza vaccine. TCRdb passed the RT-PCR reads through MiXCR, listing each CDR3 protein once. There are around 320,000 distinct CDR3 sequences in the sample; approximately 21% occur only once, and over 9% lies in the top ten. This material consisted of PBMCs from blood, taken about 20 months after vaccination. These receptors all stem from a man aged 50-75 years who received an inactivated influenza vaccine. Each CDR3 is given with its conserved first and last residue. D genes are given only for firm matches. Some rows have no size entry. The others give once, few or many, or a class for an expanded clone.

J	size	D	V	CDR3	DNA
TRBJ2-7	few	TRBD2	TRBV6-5	CASSYSAPSGGSYEQYF	TGTGCCAGCAGTTACTCAGCTCCTAGCGGAGGCTCCTACGAGCAGTACTTC
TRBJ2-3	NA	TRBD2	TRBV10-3	CAISEGLAGGPGADTQYF	TGTGCCATCAGTGAGGGACTAGCGGGGGGGCCAGGCGCAGATACGCAGTATTTT
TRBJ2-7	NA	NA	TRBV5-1	CASSFNGYEQYF	TGCGCCAGCAGCTTTAATGGCTACGAGCAGTACTTC
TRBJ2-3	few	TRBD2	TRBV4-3	CASSQSATSGRNTQYF	TGCGCCAGCAGCCAATCCGCGACTAGCGGGAGGAATACGCAGTATTTT
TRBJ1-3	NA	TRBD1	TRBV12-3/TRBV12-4	CASSRRDRGPGNTIYF	TGTGCCAGCAGCCGACGGGACAGGGGTCCCGGAAACACCATATATTTT
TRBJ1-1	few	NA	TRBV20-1	CSARDPRQNTEAFF	TGCAGTGCTAGAGATCCGAGACAGAACACTGAAGCTTTCTTT
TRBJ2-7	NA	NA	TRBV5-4	CASSSGAGSTYEQYF	TGTGCCAGCAGCTCAGGGGCAGGGTCGACCTACGAGCAGTACTTC
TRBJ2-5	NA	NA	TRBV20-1	CSARGPAQETQYF	TGCAGTGCTAGGGGTCCCGCGCAAGAGACCCAGTACTTC
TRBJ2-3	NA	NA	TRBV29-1	CSVEMTGRNTDTQYF	TGCAGCGTTGAAATGACGGGGAGAAACACAGATACGCAGTATTTT
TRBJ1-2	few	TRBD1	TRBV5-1	CASSSYRGRSYGYTF	TGCGCCAGCAGCAGTTACAGGGGAAGGAGCTATGGCTACACCTTC
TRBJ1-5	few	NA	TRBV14	CASSLLMEHNYSNQPQHF	TGTGCCAGCAGCCTCCTGATGGAACACAACTATAGCAATCAGCCCCAGCATTTT
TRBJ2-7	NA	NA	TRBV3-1	CASSPTGTEVYEQYF	TGTGCCAGCAGCCCTACTGGGACGGAAGTCTACGAGCAGTACTTC
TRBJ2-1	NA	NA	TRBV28	CAAALVRNNEQFF	TGTGCCGCCGCCCTAGTGAGGAACAATGAGCAGTTCTTC
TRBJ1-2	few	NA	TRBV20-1	CSARDLTRSRNYGYTF	TGCAGTGCTAGAGATTTAACACGGAGCCGAAACTATGGCTACACCTTC
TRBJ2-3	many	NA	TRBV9	CASSVELQDTQYF	TGTGCCAGCAGCGTAGAACTCCAAGATACGCAGTATTTT
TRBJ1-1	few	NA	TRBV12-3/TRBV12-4	CASLQGGWNTEAFF	TGTGCCAGTTTACAGGGTGGTTGGAACACTGAAGCTTTCTTT
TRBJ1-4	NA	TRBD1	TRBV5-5	CASSLAGAGGASKEKLFF	TGTGCCAGCAGCTTGGCCGGCGCAGGGGGCGCTTCGAAGGAAAAACTGTTTTTT
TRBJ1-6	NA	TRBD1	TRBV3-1	CASSLTGGNNSPLHF	TGTGCCAGCAGCCTGACAGGGGGCAATAATTCACCCCTCCACTTT
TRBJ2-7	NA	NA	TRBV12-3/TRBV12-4	CASSPTRSLRVKRYEQYF	TGTGCCAGCAGTCCGACTAGAAGTCTGAGGGTGAAGCGTTACGAGCAGTACTTC
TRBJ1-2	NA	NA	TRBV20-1	CSARDGGGYSYTF	TGCAGTGCTAGAGATGGGGGGGGGTATAGCTACACCTTC
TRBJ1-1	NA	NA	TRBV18	CASSLQGGRTEAFF	TGTGCCAGCTCACTACAGGGTGGAAGAACTGAAGCTTTCTTT
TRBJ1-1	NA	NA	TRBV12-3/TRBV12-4	CASSLDTGVHTEAFF	TGTGCCAGCAGTTTAGATACAGGCGTGCACACTGAAGCTTTCTTT
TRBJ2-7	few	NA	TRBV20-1	CSANPPPGLPSYEQYF	TGCAGTGCTAACCCCCCCCCGGGACTGCCCTCCTACGAGCAGTACTTC
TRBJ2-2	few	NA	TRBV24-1	CATSENRVPGELFF	TGTGCCACCAGTGAGAACAGGGTCCCCGGGGAGCTGTTTTTT
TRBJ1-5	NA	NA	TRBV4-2	CASSQEGGPNSNQPQHF	TGTGCCAGCAGCCAAGAGGGAGGGCCCAATAGCAATCAGCCCCAGCATTTT
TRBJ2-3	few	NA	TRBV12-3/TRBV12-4	CASSFGYTPSTDTQYF	TGTGCCAGCAGTTTCGGGTATACTCCTAGCACAGATACGCAGTATTTT
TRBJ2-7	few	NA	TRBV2	CASTGRYEQYF	TGTGCCAGCACAGGTCGCTACGAGCAGTACTTC
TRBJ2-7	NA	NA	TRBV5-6	CASSLVTDPSSYEQYF	TGTGCCAGCAGCTTGGTGACGGACCCTTCCTCCTACGAGCAGTACTTC
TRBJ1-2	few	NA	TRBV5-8	CASSLGLASSRPREAF	TGTGCCAGCAGCTTGGGTCTAGCTTCAAGCCGGCCCCGGGAGGCCTTC